Listed below are T cell receptor beta chains from one sample, sequenced in a study of Ad26.COV2.S vaccination and SARS-CoV-2 variants. Sequencing was performed with immunoSEQ multiplex PCR; in TCRdb, only in-frame clones are kept and a portion is missing. The sample comprises approximately 420,000 clones, about 85% of which are singletons, and 3.5% rests with the top ten. The material sequenced was peripheral blood, taken in a trial of Ad26.COV2.S vaccine versus placebo. All receptors come from a person between 18 and 65 years old who received the Ad26.COV2.S COVID-19 vaccine or a placebo. Each CDR3 is given with its conserved first and last residue. D genes are given only for firm matches. Not every row has a clone size; where given, it reads once, few, many or a size class.

J	V	D	size	CDR3	DNA
TRBJ1-5	TRBV6-5	TRBD1	NA	CASRGQGNQPQHF	TGTGCCAGCAGGGGACAGGGGAATCAGCCCCAGCATTTT
TRBJ2-1	TRBV7-8	NA	few	CASSHWTLQGEQFF	TGTGCCAGCAGCCACTGGACCCTTCAGGGTGAGCAGTTCTTC
TRBJ2-7	TRBV6-4	TRBD2	NA	CASRSGDQYF	TGTGCCAGCCGCAGCGGGGATCAGTACTTC
TRBJ1-4	TRBV7-9	NA	NA	CASRRGEGEKLFF	TGTGCCAGCCGACGAGGAGAGGGTGAAAAACTGTTTTTT
TRBJ1-4	TRBV6-6	NA	NA	CASSYSGRGNEKLFF	TGTGCCAGCAGTTACTCGGGACGGGGAAATGAAAAACTGTTTTTT
TRBJ2-2	TRBV5-6	NA	NA	CASSLGEVRELFF	TGTGCCAGCAGCTTGGGCGAGGTCAGGGAGCTGTTTTTT
TRBJ2-2	TRBV7-6	TRBD1	NA	CASSLRDRVTGELFF	TGTGCCAGCAGCTTAAGGGACAGGGTCACCGGGGAGCTGTTTTTT
TRBJ2-3	TRBV2	NA	NA	CASSEVQGYTQYF	TGTGCCAGCAGCGAAGTGCAAGGATATACGCAGTATTTT
TRBJ2-3	TRBV2	TRBD1	NA	CASTTGADTQYF	TGTGCCAGCACAACAGGGGCAGATACGCAGTATTTT
TRBJ1-1	TRBV12-3/TRBV12-4	NA	NA	CASSSRGSSEAFF	TGTGCCAGCAGTTCTAGGGGATCCTCCGAAGCTTTCTTT
TRBJ2-1	TRBV21-1	NA	NA	CASNLRTVHWDEQFF	TGTGCCAGCAACCTTCGGACAGTCCACTGGGATGAGCAGTTCTTC
TRBJ1-1	TRBV3-1/TRBV3-2	NA	NA	CASSQEGRVAFF	TGTGCCAGCAGCCAAGAAGGTCGGGTCGCTTTCTTT
TRBJ2-3	TRBV29-1	TRBD2	NA	CSVDGTSVSTDTQYF	TGCAGCGTGGACGGGACTAGCGTTAGCACAGATACGCAGTATTTT
TRBJ2-2	TRBV6-2/TRBV6-3	NA	NA	CASSVSGTKTGELFF	TGTGCCAGCAGCGTGTCCGGGACAAAGACCGGGGAGCTGTTTTTT
TRBJ2-1	TRBV19	TRBD1	NA	CASSIATGTGNEQFF	TGTGCCAGTAGTATCGCAACCGGGACAGGGAATGAGCAGTTCTTC
TRBJ1-1	TRBV5-1	NA	few	CASSGKGENTEAFF	TGCGCCAGCAGCGGAAAAGGAGAGAACACTGAAGCTTTCTTT
TRBJ2-7	TRBV6-5	NA	NA	CASSYRAGSSYEQYF	TGTGCCAGCAGTTATCGGGCGGGGAGCTCCTACGAGCAGTACTTC
TRBJ2-1	TRBV16	NA	NA	CASSHTGVDSDNEQFF	TGTGCCAGCAGCCACACGGGCGTCGACTCAGACAATGAGCAGTTCTTC
TRBJ2-7	TRBV19	NA	NA	CASRRDPLYEQYF	TGTGCCAGTCGCCGGGACCCCCTCTACGAGCAGTACTTC
TRBJ1-5	TRBV27	NA	once	CASSPLSANQPQHF	TGTGCCAGCAGCCCGCTTTCCGCGAATCAGCCCCAGCATTTT
TRBJ1-3	TRBV4-1	TRBD1	NA	CASSHRDRGVDTIYF	TGCGCCAGCAGCCACCGGGACAGGGGAGTTGACACCATATATTTT
TRBJ2-1	TRBV11-3	NA	NA	CASSQGHLENEQFF	TGTGCCAGCAGCCAAGGACATCTAGAAAATGAGCAGTTCTTC
TRBJ2-6	TRBV5-3	NA	NA	CARSYFGQGANVLTF	TGTGCCAGAAGCTATTTCGGACAGGGGGCCAACGTCCTGACTTTC
TRBJ1-4	TRBV19	NA	NA	CASSIVQEKLFF	TGTGCCAGTAGTATAGTGCAAGAAAAACTGTTTTTT
TRBJ1-3	TRBV6-5	NA	NA	CASRTDTSSGNTIYF	TGTGCCAGCAGGACGGACACCAGCTCTGGAAACACCATATATTTT
TRBJ1-1	TRBV6-5	NA	NA	CASSYGGHTMNTEAFF	TGTGCCAGCAGTTACGGTGGGCATACCATGAACACTGAAGCTTTCTTT
TRBJ2-1	TRBV15	NA	NA	CATSRDHGEDEQFF	TGTGCCACCAGCAGAGATCACGGGGAGGATGAGCAGTTCTTC
TRBJ2-1	TRBV6-5	TRBD1	NA	CASRPTGGKNEQFF	TGTGCCAGCAGGCCGACAGGGGGCAAAAATGAGCAGTTCTTC
TRBJ1-1	TRBV5-6	TRBD1	NA	CASSSGPTGGTEAFF	TGTGCCAGCAGCTCGGGTCCGACAGGGGGCACTGAAGCTTTCTTT